This T cell receptor beta chain was sequenced during a study of T cell responses to AZD1222 COVID-19 vaccine. This clone occurred once. The ends were cut back, 2 bases at V and 0 bases at J, with 11 bases in the middle. Germline CDR1 reads SGHTA; CDR2 reads FQGNSA. This CDR3 has 16 residues. Assay: immunoSEQ multiplex PCR; the TCRdb copy retains only in-frame clones and omits some. This sample has around 130,000 clones; over 90% occur once, and the top ten carry 5% to 7%. This TCR derives from an adult in good health. This chain joins TRBV7-2 and TRBJ2-1; maybe TRBD2 (6 bases). Sequenced here: peripheral blood, sampled on day 0 of AZD1222 vaccination. The CDR3 bases are TGTGCCAGCAGCTTAAAGACCGGGAGCTCCTACAATGAGCAGTTCTTC. Translated, it gives CASSLKTGSSYNEQFF.